Listed below are T cell receptor beta chains from one sample, sequenced in a study of OX40 agonist ivuxolimab in advanced cancers. Sequencing used immunoSEQ multiplex PCR; TCRdb keeps in-frame clones, though not all of them. This table has 35,000 to 45,000 clones, roughly 84% appearing once. The source was CD4+ or CD8+ T cells sorted from blood, collected in a trial of the OX40 agonist ivuxolimab. These receptors were taken from an adult with an advanced solid tumor such as melanoma, head and neck, liver or kidney cancer. Both conserved end residues are trimmed from each CDR3. Fields, in order: J gene, V gene, CDR3 protein.

TRBJ1-2	TRBV9	ASSAYAGTAANYGYT
TRBJ1-1	TRBV5-6	ASSSIDINTEAF
TRBJ1-4	TRBV4-2	ASSQDRLGPTEKLF
TRBJ2-7	TRBV29-1	SVVAGTGLYEQY
TRBJ2-7	TRBV5-4	ASSQDYGGGEQY
TRBJ1-1	TRBV7-2	ASSLDRGTVEAF
TRBJ2-7	TRBV6-5	ASSYRPGSYEQY
TRBJ1-1	TRBV6-5	ASSTTVNTEAF
TRBJ1-3	TRBV5-3	ARSYITGDGNTIY
TRBJ1-6	TRBV19	ASSATGVSSYNSPLH
TRBJ2-7	TRBV10-3	AISELTSGGYEQY
TRBJ2-2	TRBV7-6	ASSTDRGLSGELF
TRBJ2-2	TRBV7-8	ASTGEDTGELF
TRBJ2-3	TRBV12-5	ASGFPSGGSDTQY
TRBJ2-7	TRBV13	ASRPADRYEQY
TRBJ2-5	TRBV9	ASSLGTSGGQTQY
TRBJ2-6	TRBV6-5	ASSVEFGANVLT
TRBJ1-1	TRBV28	ASSLMRWDTEAF
TRBJ2-3	TRBV28	ASSPTDSATPSTDTQY
TRBJ2-2	TRBV25-1	ASSEYGAVVGTGELF
TRBJ2-7	TRBV27	ASSPTGFPYEQY
TRBJ2-7	TRBV18	ASSPRIYEQY
TRBJ1-4	TRBV16	ASSQILLTGHKEKLF
TRBJ2-5	TRBV6-1	ASSEELAGRLSETQY
TRBJ2-6	TRBV11-2	ASSFPDNSGANVLT
TRBJ2-5	TRBV28	ASSLQSGGGKTQY
TRBJ1-4	TRBV9	ASSSGTPNEKLF
TRBJ2-3	TRBV7-6	ASSLRDTDTQY
TRBJ1-2	TRBV19	ASSSSGTAYGYT
TRBJ2-7	TRBV4-3	ASSQEARDSSYEQY
TRBJ2-2	TRBV5-6	ASSLGETGELF
TRBJ1-4	TRBV12-5	ASGLVRGRLNEKLF
TRBJ1-1	TRBV6-5	ASRLQERENTEAF
TRBJ1-2	TRBV6-1	ASSFRMGYT
TRBJ2-5	TRBV21-1	ASRRIGVVGEETQY
TRBJ2-4	TRBV9	ASSVSLAKNIQY
TRBJ1-1	TRBV6-1	ASPRPGQGEPEAF
TRBJ1-2	TRBV4-1	ASSQGKGYYGYT
TRBJ2-2	TRBV6-6	ASSELGHEAGELF
TRBJ2-2	TRBV7-9	ASSLFSGGLNTGELF
TRBJ1-1	TRBV5-8	ASSLVPGAAEAF
TRBJ2-3	TRBV7-2	ASSLQTFRGRSTDTQY
TRBJ1-2	TRBV6-1	ASRGGLDYGYT
TRBJ1-1	TRBV25-1	ASSEFGPPEAF
TRBJ1-2	TRBV7-9	ASIGENRVGYT
TRBJ2-5	TRBV19	ASSSRQGRSRETQY
TRBJ2-2	TRBV7-6	ASSLGTGGIHNTGELF
TRBJ1-2	TRBV6-5	ASAGQGRGYT
TRBJ2-7	TRBV9	ASSLETSPSYEQY